Below, 2 T cell receptor beta chains from the same sample are listed, as sequenced in a study of blood T cell dynamics during melanoma immunotherapy. The protocol was immunoSEQ multiplex PCR, while the TCRdb copy is restricted to in-frame clones and leaves out a portion. The sample comprises more than 10,000 clones, 80% of which are singletons, and about 22% rests with the top ten. As for time point: week 3, after first cycle of checkpoint inhibitor. The starting material was blood, obtained from a patient treated with checkpoint blockade. The source is a human donor with melanoma.

This chain connects TRBV28 to TRBJ2-3; TRBD2 agrees at 11 bases. V was clipped by 1 base and J by 2 bases; unmatched bases: 2. Per germline, CDR1 MDHEN and CDR2 SYDVKM. This CDR3 contains 16 residues. The CDR3 coding sequence is TGTGCCAGCAGTTTATCTAGCGGGGGGTTCACAGATACGCAGTATTTT. Translated, it gives CASSLSSGGFTDTQYF.

By frequency in the sample, this clone is medium-sized (0.01 to 0.1%). The chain carries TRBV18 and TRBJ1-5; D is unresolved. Trimming stripped 3 bases from V and 3 bases from J, with 12 bases between. Germline V gives CDR1 KGHSH, CDR2 LQKENI. The length of the CDR3 is 15 residues. The CDR3 spells CASSPEKGPNQPQHF. CDR3 sequence (DNA): TGTGCCAGCTCACCCGAGAAGGGTCCCAATCAGCCCCAGCATTTT. The full variable domain, rest sourced from reference TRBV18 and TRBJ1-5, is NAGVMQNPRHLVRRRGQEARLRCSPMKGHSHVYWYRQLPEEGLKFMVYLQKENIIDESGMPKERFSAEFPKEGPSILRIQQVVRGDSAAYFCASSPEKGPNQPQHFGDGTRLSIL.